This TCR beta chain is drawn from a study of T-cell reconstitution after alpha-beta-depleted transplantation in children. The CDR3 consists of 17 residues. Trimming took 5 bases from V and 0 from J; bases not matched to a gene: 10. CDR1 MNHEY and CDR2 SMNVEV come from the germline V gene (reference sequence). Unique molecular identifiers were used to barcode this TCRbeta library. TCRdb re-called the PCR reads through MiXCR, storing one row per CDR3 protein. The table includes roughly 500,000 distinct CDR3 sequences, around 13% detected once. The sequenced sample was PBMCs from the stem cell graft donor, obtained from the stem cell graft. V is TRBV27 and J is TRBJ2-4, with 7 bases fitting TRBD1. This TCR was recovered from a human donor who donated a stem cell graft to a child with combined immunodeficiency. The CDR3: CASSGADRVRAKNIQYF. For the CDR3, the DNA is TGTGCCAGCAGTGGGGCAGACAGGGTGCGAGCCAAAAACATTCAGTACTTC.